These 6 T cell receptor beta chains share one sample of origin, sequenced in a study of T cells in Graves' hyperthyroidism and ophthalmopathy. Researchers amplified the TCR beta CDR3 regions from RNA transcripts. TCR CDR3 regions were first amplified by RT-PCR with HTBI primers. TCRdb passed the multiplex PCR reads through MiXCR, listing each CDR3 protein once. The sample yields approximately 330,000 distinct CDR3 sequences, 15% to 20% seen once. The material sequenced was blood. The receptors derive from a woman in her 50s with Graves' hyperthyroidism.

This clonotype was seen many times. The chain has TRBV28 and TRBJ1-5, with D unclear. The germline gives CDR1 MDHEN, CDR2 SYDVKM. V shed 3 bases and J shed 4 bases, with 13 bases lying between them. There are 15 residues in the CDR3. The CDR3 region is CASSLAQAMNQPQHF. The CDR3 DNA is TGTGCCAGCAGTTTGGCTCAGGCGATGAATCAGCCCCAGCATTTT. Full variable domain (rest looked up from reference TRBV28 and TRBJ1-5): DVKVTQSSRYLVKRTGEKVFLECVQDMDHENMFWYRQDPGLGLRLIYFSYDVKMKEKGDIPEGYSVSREKKERFSLILESASTNQTSMYLCASSLAQAMNQPQHFGDGTRLSIL.

This clonotype has at least ten counts. The chain joins TRBV27 to TRBJ1-2, with D possibly TRBD1 on 5 matching bases. Between the trimmed V and J ends, which lost 4 bases and 4 bases, there was a span of 13 bases. Germline V gives CDR1 MNHEY, CDR2 SMNVEV (reference sequence). CDR3 length: 14 amino acids. This CDR3 reads CASSSFGQGYGYTF. CDR3 coding DNA: TGTGCCAGCAGTTCTTTCGGGCAGGGCTATGGCTACACCTTC.

The chain recombines TRBV10-3 with TRBJ2-5, with D hard to call. Trimming took off 0 bases at V and 4 bases at J, with 6 bases between the two ends. Per the germline V gene, CDR1 is ENHRY and CDR2 is SYGVKD. This CDR3 comprises 13 residues. CDR3 loop: CAISESTRETQYF. The CDR3 DNA is TGTGCCATCAGTGAGTCGACTCGAGAGACCCAGTACTTC.

This clonotype showed up many times. This chain uses TRBV2 with TRBJ1-1, with a tentative D call TRBD1 (6 bases). The CDR3 has 13 amino acids. Germline CDR1 is SNHLY and CDR2 is FYNNEI. V was pared by 7 bases and J by 4 bases, with 13 bases between. The CDR3 nucleotides read TGTGCCAGCATCGGGGGGCGAGGCACTGAAGCTTTCTTT. Protein sequence: CASIGGRGTEAFF.

This chain links TRBV7-9 with TRBJ2-5, with D unclear. Trimming took off 5 bases at V and 11 bases at J, with 9 bases between the two ends. The CDR3 loop spans 10 amino acids. The germline CDR1 and CDR2 sequences are SEHNR and FQNEAQ (reference sequence). CDR3 sequence (DNA): TGTGCCAGCAGCATAAATACACAGTACTTC. Amino acids: CASSINTQYF.

This chain connects TRBV10-2 to TRBJ2-2; D is perhaps TRBD1 (6 bases). Per germline, CDR1 WSHSY and CDR2 SAAADI. The CDR3 consists of 14 residues. Trimming cost V 10 bases and J 3 bases, with 15 bases left between them. The chain's CDR3 is CATLRGGDTGELFF. CDR3 DNA sequence: TGCGCCACCTTAAGAGGGGGAGACACCGGGGAGCTGTTTTTT.